Below are 8 T cell receptor beta chains sequenced from a single sample in a study of Ad26.COV2.S vaccination and SARS-CoV-2 variants. Treatment meaning: some 20 received Ad26.COV2.S at low or high dose, single or two shots; roughly five received placebo; per-sample allocation not given. Collection of samples fell on day 63 after the first vaccine or placebo injection. The assay was immunoSEQ multiplex PCR, and TCRdb's table has in-frame clones only and misses some. The sample has around 320,000 clones; around 83% are singletons. The specimen comprised peripheral blood, sampled in a trial of Ad26.COV2.S vaccine versus placebo. These receptors originate from a person between 18 and 60 years old who received the Ad26.COV2.S COVID-19 vaccine or a placebo.

This chain links TRBV27 with TRBJ2-7; the match to TRBD1 covers 9 bases. The CDR3 is 16 amino acids. V was pared by 0 bases and J by 6 bases, with 9 bases of the junction left unmatched. Germline V gene data show CDR1 as MNHEY and CDR2 as SMNVEV (reference sequence). The CDR3 DNA follows: TGTGCCAGCAGTTTATCGTTCGGACAGGGGAAAGGCGAGCAGTACTTC. Its protein is CASSLSFGQGKGEQYF.

The rearrangement links TRBV6-1 to TRBJ2-1; D not resolved. The germline V gene encodes CDR1 MNHNS and CDR2 SASEGT. With 4 bases removed from V and 3 bases from J, the gap between germline ends came to 16 bases. CDR3 length: 16 residues. The CDR3: CASSGGRVGNYNEQFF. CDR3 DNA: TGTGCCAGCAGTGGTGGTAGGGTGGGGAACTACAATGAGCAGTTCTTC.

The chain is built from TRBV5-1 and TRBJ2-7; D is ambiguous. The CDR3 totals 13 residues. Trimming left V 3 bases short and J 1 base short, with 8 bases between. Germline lookup yields CDR1 SGHRS and CDR2 YFSETQ. The CDR3 region is CASSSRVSYEQYF. CDR3 DNA sequence: TGCGCCAGCAGCTCTAGGGTGTCCTACGAGCAGTACTTC.

The V and J genes are TRBV12-3 or TRBV12-4 and TRBJ2-1; TRBD2 is a possible D gene (5 bases). Trimming took 7 bases from V and 5 from J, leaving 9 bases between them. The CDR3 runs 12 residues. CDR3 nucleotides: TGTGCCAGCATGCCGGGGAACAATGAGCAGTTCTTC. Translated, it gives CASMPGNNEQFF.

This chain links TRBV18 with TRBJ2-3; D not resolved. V lost 4 bases to trimming and J lost 0 bases, with 5 bases between them. The V gene's germline CDR1 is KGHSH and CDR2 LQKENI. CDR3 length: 13 amino acids. CDR3 region: CASSHDSTDTQYF. CDR3 DNA sequence: TGTGCCAGCTCACACGACAGCACAGATACGCAGTATTTT.

V and J are TRBV19 and TRBJ2-7; 10 bases map to TRBD1. The CDR3 runs 15 residues. Germline V CDR1 and CDR2: LNHDA, SQIVND (reference sequence). After removal of 6 bases from V and 2 bases from J, the junction contained 7 bases not matched to a gene. As DNA, the CDR3 is TGTGCCAGTAGAAATCCGGGACAGGGGACCTACGAGCAGTACTTC. This gives the protein CASRNPGQGTYEQYF.

The chain recombines TRBV30 with TRBJ1-4; a possible D gene is TRBD1 (5 bases). The V and J ends lost 3 bases and 4 bases respectively, with 18 bases between them. CDR3 length equals 16 residues. The germline V gene has CDR1 GTSNPN and CDR2 SVGIG (reference sequence). The CDR3 is CAWSPLWGVLNEKLFF. In DNA, the CDR3 is TGTGCCTGGAGCCCCCTCTGGGGGGTTCTTAATGAAAAACTGTTTTTT.

The chain links TRBV6-1 to TRBJ1-2; D is possibly TRBD1 (5 bases). This CDR3 has 13 residues. Germline CDR1 is MNHNS and CDR2 is SASEGT. Trimming took off 2 bases at V and 7 bases at J, with 11 bases between the two ends. The CDR3 DNA sequence: TGTGCCAGCAGTGAATGGGGGACTCGTGGCTACACCTTC. It yields the protein CASSEWGTRGYTF.